Listed below are T cell receptor beta chains from one sample, sequenced in a study of T cell repertoires in aging, cancer and after chemotherapy. TCRdb processed the multiplex PCR reads anew with MiXCR; each CDR3 protein has one entry. The data hold 3,000 to 4,000 distinct CDR3 sequences, with about 29% observed a single time. The specimen sequenced was blood. The receptors come from a human donor with a solid tumor. Each CDR3 is given with its conserved first and last residue. A D gene is named only where the DNA matches it firmly. Size values are once, few and many counts, or a class for expanded clones, and some rows have none.

- 14 TRBJ2-5 - TRBV7-9 TGTGCCAGCAGCCCTAGGACAGCCCAAGAGACCCAGTACTTC CASSPRTAQETQYF
- 13 TRBJ1-1 medium-sized TRBV29-1 TGCAGCGTTGTCCCCGTCATGAACACTGAAGCTTTCTTT CSVVPVMNTEAFF
TRBD1 17 TRBJ1-1 - TRBV7-9 TGTGCCAGCAGCTTAGTTCGAGGAACAGGGGGTAAGACTGAAGCTTTCTTT CASSLVRGTGGKTEAFF
- 13 TRBJ1-2 - TRBV10-1 TGCGCCAGCAGTGCGGACAGCAACTATGGCTACACCTTC CASSADSNYGYTF
- 12 TRBJ2-7 few TRBV19 TGTGCCAGCAGGGGAAATGAGAACGAGCAGTACTTC CASRGNENEQYF
- 17 TRBJ1-3 - TRBV5-6 TGTGCCAGCAGCTTGGGTCCCGACTTCCGCTCTGGAAACACCATATATTTT CASSLGPDFRSGNTIYF
TRBD1 15 TRBJ1-2 - TRBV7-3 TGTGCCAGCGCCATGGGGGACAGGGCTAACTATGGCTACACCTTC CASAMGDRANYGYTF
TRBD1 16 TRBJ1-4 few TRBV12-3/TRBV12-4 TGTGCCAGCAGTCTCCCCGACAGGGTAGAAAATGAAAAACTGTTTTTT CASSLPDRVENEKLFF
- 15 TRBJ2-1 few TRBV14 TGTGCCAGCAGCCCCACTAGCCCCCCTAGGGATGAGCAGTTCTTC CASSPTSPPRDEQFF
TRBD2 15 TRBJ2-5 few TRBV5-4 TGTGCCAGCAGCTCGGGGACTAGCGGACAAGAGACCCAGTACTTC CASSSGTSGQETQYF
- 15 TRBJ2-2 - TRBV11-1 TGTGCCAGCAGCTTAGCAAGCTGGTGGGACGGGGAGCTGTTTTTT CASSLASWWDGELFF
- 13 TRBJ1-1 - TRBV19 TGTGCCAGCGCCGCGGTTGTGAACACTGAAGCTTTCTTT CASAAVVNTEAFF
- 16 TRBJ2-5 few TRBV11-2 TGTGCCAGCAGCCCCCAAGCCCGGGCAGACCAAGAGACCCAGTACTTC CASSPQARADQETQYF
- 16 TRBJ2-3 - TRBV19 TGTGCCAGTAGCCTCGGGGATTTCGCTAGCACAGATACGCAGTATTTT CASSLGDFASTDTQYF
TRBD1 15 TRBJ2-7 few TRBV6-5 TGTGCCAGCAGTTACACCGGACAGGGTTACTACGAGCAGTACTTC CASSYTGQGYYEQYF
- 14 TRBJ1-5 - TRBV30 TGTGCCTGGAGTGTTGGACAGTTTAATCAGCCCCAGCATTTT CAWSVGQFNQPQHF
- 13 TRBJ1-2 - TRBV13 TGTGCCAGCAGCCTTGTTGGGGGAGAGGGCTACTCCTTC CASSLVGGEGYSF
- 11 TRBJ2-5 - TRBV6-5 TGTGCCAGCAGTCGGAAAGAGACCCAGTACTTC CASSRKETQYF
- 18 TRBJ2-1 few TRBV21-1 TGTGCCAGCAGACCTTCGACTAGCGGGAGCAAAGTACGTAATGAGCAGTTCTTC CASRPSTSGSKVRNEQFF
- 16 TRBJ1-2 - TRBV12-3/TRBV12-4 TGTGCCAGCAGTACGCCGGAGACCACAGGGTTGGCTGGCTACACCTTC CASSTPETTGLAGYTF
TRBD2 15 TRBJ2-5 - TRBV7-2 TGTGCCAGCAGCTTAGGCCCTAGCGGGAGTGAGACCCAGTACTTC CASSLGPSGSETQYF
TRBD1 15 TRBJ1-4 - TRBV5-4 TGTGCCAGCAGCTTGGGGGGGACAGAGAATGAAAAACTGTTTTTT CASSLGGTENEKLFF
- 14 TRBJ1-2 few TRBV6-5 TGTGCCAGCAGTTACGGAGGGTCAGCCTATGGCTACACCTTC CASSYGGSAYGYTF
- 14 TRBJ2-7 few TRBV7-6 TGTGCCAGCAGCCCCTCCTCGCCTTCCTACGAGCAGTACTTC CASSPSSPSYEQYF
TRBD2 15 TRBJ2-2 medium-sized TRBV29-1 TGCAGCGTTGAATTATCTAGCGGGAACACCGGGGAGCTGTTTTTT CSVELSSGNTGELFF
TRBD2 14 TRBJ2-1 medium-sized TRBV19 TGTGCCAGTACGTGGGGGGCACTAGCGGATGAGCAGTTCTTC CASTWGALADEQFF